These 27 T cell receptor beta chains originate from one sample sequenced in a study of blood T cell repertoires in COVID-19. The table came from immunoSEQ multiplex PCR; TCRdb's copy has only in-frame clones and leaves some out. The data show fewer than 150,000 clones, with 88% seen just once and around a quarter held by the top ten. Sequenced sample: peripheral blood. Source of these receptors: a human donor in a cohort sampled during active COVID-19.

The chain couples TRBV5-1 to TRBJ2-4; TRBD2 might be the D (6 bases). The CDR3 has 15 amino acids. Trimming removed 4 bases at V and 6 bases at J, with 17 bases between. Germline V gene lookup returns CDR1 SGHRS and CDR2 YFSETQ. This chain's CDR3 is CASSTPVAGRNIQYF. Written as DNA, the CDR3 is TGCGCCAGCAGCACCCCGGTCGCGGGGAGAAACATTCAGTACTTC.

The chain employs TRBV23-1 and TRBJ2-2; 14 bases are shared with TRBD2. TRBV23-1 is an ORF, and what it does is uncertain. V was pared by 2 bases and J by 2 bases, with 7 bases of the junction left unmatched. The CDR3 is made up of 19 amino acids. In DNA form, the CDR3 reads TGCGCCAGCAGTCAAAGGACTAGCGGGGGGAAGGGAAACACCGGGGAGCTGTTTTTT. Protein sequence: CASSQRTSGGKGNTGELFF.

This chain's CDR3 is CASSLSGTSTEKLFF. The CDR3 bases are TGCGCCAGCAGCTTGTCAGGGACATCGACTGAAAAACTGTTTTTT. The V call is TRBV5-1, the J call TRBJ1-4, with D possibly being TRBD1 (6 bases). V was shortened by 1 base and J by 7 bases, with 14 bases between the two germline ends. CDR3 length: 15 amino acids. Germline V gene data show CDR1 as SGHRS and CDR2 as YFSETQ. The full variable domain, rest sourced from reference TRBV5-1 and TRBJ1-4, is KAGVTQTPRYLIKTRGQQVTLSCSPISGHRSVSWYQQTPGQGLQFLFEYFSETQRNKGNFPGRFSGRQFSNSRSEMNVSTLELGDSALYLCASSLSGTSTEKLFFGSGTQLSVL.

The chain is built from TRBV2 and TRBJ1-6, with a possible D match to TRBD1 (5 bases). The V and J ends lost 1 base and 10 bases respectively, with 14 bases between them. The CDR3 extends over 15 amino acids. Germline CDR1 is SNHLY and CDR2 is FYNNEI. The chain's CDR3 is CASSEERQGSSPLHF. DNA for the CDR3: TGTGCCAGCAGTGAAGAAAGGCAGGGATCCTCACCCCTCCACTTT.

V gene TRBV28 combines with J gene TRBJ1-4, with a tentative D call TRBD1 (5 bases). Germline CDR1 and CDR2: MDHEN and SYDVKM. V was cut by 6 bases and J by 16 bases, with 15 bases left in between. The CDR3 is 11 amino acids. Here the CDR3 DNA reads TGTGCCAGCAGCCTGATGGGCAGGGCGTTTTTT. This sequence encodes CASSLMGRAFF.

The chain links TRBV11-3 to TRBJ1-6; D gene ambiguous. The germline gives CDR1 SGHNT, CDR2 YENEEA. The CDR3 has 13 amino acids. V was clipped by 5 bases and J by 6 bases, with 8 bases between them. The CDR3 DNA is TGTGCCAGCAGCAGCGGAGTTAATTCACCCCTCCACTTT. This gives the protein CASSSGVNSPLHF.

Only one count was recorded for this clone. V usage is TRBV4-3 and J usage is TRBJ2-7; 10 bases line up with TRBD1. Germline V gene data show CDR1 as LGHNA and CDR2 as YSLEER. This CDR3 has 15 amino acids. V lost 0 bases, J lost 3 bases, and 2 bases stayed unmatched. CDR3 loop: CASSQETGGLYEQYF. The CDR3 nucleotides are TGCGCCAGCAGCCAAGAGACAGGGGGCCTCTACGAGCAGTACTTC.

This clone is a singleton in its sample. This chain uses TRBV5-6 with TRBJ2-1; 9 bases line up with TRBD1. Germline V lookup: CDR1 SGHDT, CDR2 YYEEEE. Unmatched junction bases numbered 5, after V lost 2 bases and J lost 8 bases. CDR3 length: 14 amino acids. The CDR3 DNA reads TGTGCCAGCAGCTTTGGGACAGGGTTACATGAGCAGTTCTTC. Translated: CASSFGTGLHEQFF.

The chain uses TRBV2 and TRBJ2-7; 9 nucleotides line up with TRBD1. CDR3 size: 13 residues. CDR1 is SNHLY, CDR2 FYNNEI, per germline. The junction had 5 bases not matched to a gene; V was cut back by 5 bases and J by 6 bases. CDR3 bases: TGTGCCAGCAGTAACAGGGGGCAGGGCGAGCAGTACTTC. This sequence encodes CASSNRGQGEQYF.

The chain joins TRBV5-1 to TRBJ2-1; 7 bases map to TRBD2. Germline V CDR1 and CDR2: SGHRS, YFSETQ. With 4 bases clipped from V and 5 bases from J, the junction kept 6 bases outside the gene matches. The CDR3 runs to 14 residues. The CDR3 spells CASSLGLPDNEQFF. The DNA of the CDR3 is TGCGCCAGCAGCCTGGGACTACCAGACAATGAGCAGTTCTTC.

The chain employs TRBV5-1 and TRBJ1-1; no reliable D call. Trimming took off 1 base at V and 0 bases at J, with 7 bases between the two ends. In germline, CDR1 is SGHRS, CDR2 YFSETQ. This CDR3 contains 14 residues. As DNA, the CDR3 is TGCGCCAGCAGCTTGAACAGCATGAACACTGAAGCTTTCTTT. Amino acid sequence: CASSLNSMNTEAFF.

This chain connects TRBV4-2 to TRBJ2-7; TRBD1 is a possible D gene (6 bases). The CDR3 covers 15 residues. V was shortened by 1 base and J by 1 base, with 11 bases between the two germline ends. The germline V gene has CDR1 LGHNA and CDR2 YNFKEQ. CDR3 protein: CASSQGQDSSYEQYF. Here the CDR3 DNA reads TGTGCCAGCAGCCAAGGACAGGATTCGTCCTACGAGCAGTACTTC.

The rearrangement joins TRBV18 to TRBJ1-6, with a tentative D call TRBD1 (6 bases). The V gene's germline CDR1 is KGHSH and CDR2 LQKENI. The CDR3 spans 13 residues. Trimming took 6 bases from V and 9 from J, leaving 12 bases between them. The chain's CDR3 is CASSPGGASPLHF. The CDR3 bases are TGTGCCAGCTCCCCTGGGGGGGCTTCACCCCTCCACTTT.

The V gene is TRBV9, the J gene TRBJ1-5; 8 nucleotides align to TRBD1. CDR3 length equals 15 residues. Per germline, CDR1 SGDLS and CDR2 YYNGEE. V trimming: 4 bases; J trimming: 1 base; junction bases outside the gene matches: 4. For the CDR3, the DNA is TGTGCCAGCAGCAAAGGACAGGGCAGCAATCAGCCCCAGCATTTT. Its translation: CASSKGQGSNQPQHF.

This chain links TRBV4-2 with TRBJ2-2; D is possibly TRBD2 (5 bases). There are 13 residues in the CDR3. From germline, CDR1 is LGHNA and CDR2 YNFKEQ. Trimming cost V 0 bases and J 8 bases, with 7 bases left between them. CDR3 nucleotide sequence: TGTGCCAGCAGCCAAGATCGGGATGGGGAGCTGTTTTTT. This codes for CASSQDRDGELFF.

The chain carries TRBV10-3 and TRBJ1-1, with D tentatively TRBD1 (6 bases). The CDR3 is made up of 12 amino acids. The germline V gene encodes CDR1 ENHRY and CDR2 SYGVKD. V lost 11 bases and J lost 3, with 13 bases in between. CDR3 coding DNA: TGTGCCGTACAGGGATTTGACACTGAAGCTTTCTTT. Its protein is CAVQGFDTEAFF.

V is TRBV5-1 and J is TRBJ1-2; D call uncertain. With 0 bases removed from V and 6 bases from J, the gap between germline ends came to 18 bases. The CDR3 is 16 residues long. Germline values: CDR1 SGHRS, CDR2 YFSETQ. As DNA, the CDR3 is TGCGCCAGCAGCTTGGGTACGGACGGGAGAATACATGGCTACACCTTC. This translates into CASSLGTDGRIHGYTF.

In this sample, this clone turned up once. V usage is TRBV7-3 and J usage is TRBJ1-1; maybe TRBD1 (6 bases). V lost 5 bases, J lost 4 bases, and 14 bases lay in between. The CDR3 runs 14 residues. CDR1 is SGHTA and CDR2 is FQGTGA in the germline V gene. The CDR3 here is CASSQQQQGTEAFF. The CDR3 DNA sequence: TGTGCCAGCAGCCAGCAACAACAGGGCACTGAAGCTTTCTTT. Together with reference TRBV7-3 and TRBJ1-1, the CDR3 gives the full variable domain: GAGVSQTPSNKVTEKGKYVELRCDPISGHTALYWYRQSLGQGPEFLIYFQGTGAADDSGLPNDRFFAVRPEGSVSTLKIQRTERGDSAVYLCASSQQQQGTEAFFGQGTRLTVV.

The rearrangement uses TRBV6-5 and TRBJ2-5; tentatively, D is TRBD1 (6 bases). Trimming stripped 5 bases from V and 3 bases from J, with 10 bases between. Per germline, CDR1 MNHEY and CDR2 SVGAGI. There are 13 residues in the CDR3. For the CDR3, the DNA is TGTGCCAGCAGTAGGGGGTTTAAAGAGACCCAGTACTTC. Translating gives CASSRGFKETQYF.

The chain carries TRBV6-5 and TRBJ1-1; D unclear. The V end lost 8 bases, the J end lost 4 bases, and 14 bases lay between the germline ends. Germline CDR1 is MNHEY and CDR2 is SVGAGI. CDR3 length: 13 residues. As DNA, the CDR3 is TGTGCCAGCGAGCGTACCTTGGGCACTGAAGCTTTCTTT. This codes for CASERTLGTEAFF.

The gene calls are TRBV5-1 and TRBJ2-1; D possibly corresponds to TRBD2 (6 bases). CDR3 length: 18 amino acids. V was shortened by 4 bases and J by 0 bases, with 20 bases between the two germline ends. The germline gives CDR1 SGHRS, CDR2 YFSETQ. The CDR3 is CASSPSLGGPSSYNEQFF. CDR3 nucleotide sequence: TGCGCCAGCAGCCCCTCCCTCGGGGGTCCGAGCTCCTACAATGAGCAGTTCTTC. Full variable domain (rest looked up from reference TRBV5-1 and TRBJ2-1): KAGVTQTPRYLIKTRGQQVTLSCSPISGHRSVSWYQQTPGQGLQFLFEYFSETQRNKGNFPGRFSGRQFSNSRSEMNVSTLELGDSALYLCASSPSLGGPSSYNEQFFGPGTRLTVL.

The gene calls are TRBV5-6 and TRBJ2-1, with 7 bases aligning to TRBD1. The CDR3 sequence is 15 residues long. Per the germline V gene, CDR1 is SGHDT and CDR2 is YYEEEE. With 4 bases clipped from V and 10 bases from J, the junction kept 14 bases outside the gene matches. The CDR3 is CASSPARLGRGEQFF. The DNA for the CDR3 is TGTGCCAGCAGCCCCGCACGTTTGGGCAGGGGGGAGCAGTTCTTC.

This chain joins TRBV7-4 and TRBJ2-1, with 7 bases fitting TRBD2. The CDR3 consists of 15 residues. Germline values: CDR1 SGHVT, CDR2 SQSDAQ. The trim removed 5 bases at V and 8 bases at J, leaving 12 bases unmatched. The CDR3 coding sequence is TGTGCCAGCAGCACACTGGGACTACCCAGGGATGAGCAGTTCTTC. Encoded protein: CASSTLGLPRDEQFF. Drawing the rest from reference TRBV7-4 and TRBJ2-1, the complete variable domain is GAGVSQSPRYKVAKRGRDVALRCDSISGHVTLYWYRQTLGQGSEVLTYSQSDAQRDKSGRPSGRFSAERPERSVSTLKIQRTEQGDSAVYLCASSTLGLPRDEQFFGPGTRLTVL.

The chain couples TRBV5-1 to TRBJ2-2; 12 bases are shared with TRBD1. V was pared by 5 bases and J by 6 bases, with 2 bases of the junction left unmatched. CDR3 length equals 14 residues. Germline V gene sequence: CDR1 SGHRS, CDR2 YFSETQ. The CDR3 sequence: CASSGTGGPGELFF. In nucleotides, the CDR3 is TGCGCCAGCAGTGGGACAGGGGGCCCCGGGGAGCTGTTTTTT.

This chain links TRBV4-2 with TRBJ2-1; 7 nucleotides line up with TRBD2. With V trimmed by 2 bases and J by 5 bases, 6 bases remained unmatched. The germline V gene has CDR1 LGHNA and CDR2 YNFKEQ. The CDR3 contains 15 residues. CDR3 region: CASSQSGVDDNEQFF. Here the CDR3 DNA reads TGTGCCAGCAGCCAAAGCGGGGTGGACGACAATGAGCAGTTCTTC.

Here the CDR3 reads CSVLRAGELFF. In nucleotides, the CDR3 is TGCAGCGTTCTCCGGGCCGGGGAGCTGTTTTTT. The gene calls are TRBV29-1 and TRBJ2-2; D not certain. Germline loops: CDR1 SQVTM, CDR2 ANQGSEA. The CDR3 contains 11 residues. V was cut by 5 bases and J by 6 bases, with 7 bases left in between.

This clone has just a few counts. J is TRBJ2-7 and V is TRBV6-6, with D hard to call. The ends were cut back, 2 bases at V and 0 bases at J, with 11 bases in the middle. The length of the CDR3 is 15 residues. Germline CDR1 and CDR2: MNHNY and SVGAGI (reference sequence). DNA of the CDR3: TGTGCCAGCAGTTACGAGACACTGAGCTCCTACGAGCAGTACTTC. Translated, it gives CASSYETLSSYEQYF.